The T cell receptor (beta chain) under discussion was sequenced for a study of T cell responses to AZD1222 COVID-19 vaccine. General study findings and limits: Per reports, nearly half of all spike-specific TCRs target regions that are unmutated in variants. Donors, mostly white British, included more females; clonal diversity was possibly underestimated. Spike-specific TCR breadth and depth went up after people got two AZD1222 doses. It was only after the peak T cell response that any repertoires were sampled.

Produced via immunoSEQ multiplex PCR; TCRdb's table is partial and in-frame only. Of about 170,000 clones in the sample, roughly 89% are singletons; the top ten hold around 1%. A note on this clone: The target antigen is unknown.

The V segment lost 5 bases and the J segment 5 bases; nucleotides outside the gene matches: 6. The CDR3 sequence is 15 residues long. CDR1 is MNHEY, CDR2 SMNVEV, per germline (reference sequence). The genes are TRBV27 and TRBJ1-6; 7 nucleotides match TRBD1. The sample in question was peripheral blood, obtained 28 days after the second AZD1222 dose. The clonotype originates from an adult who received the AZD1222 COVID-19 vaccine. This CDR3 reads CASSPWGQNNSPLHF. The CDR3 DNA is TGTGCCAGCAGTCCCTGGGGACAGAATAATTCACCCCTCCACTTT.